This T cell receptor beta chain was identified in a study of blood T cell repertoires in COVID-19. Across the whole study: PBMCs, B-cell-depleted T cells, or T cells were the source of the cDNA or gDNA that made up the material.

The CDR3 sequence is 14 residues long. Trimming removed 4 bases at V and 4 bases at J, with 12 bases between. CDR1 is SGHRS and CDR2 is YFSETQ in the germline V gene. Only in-frame clones appear in the TCRdb table, and some are missing; sequencing was by immunoSEQ multiplex PCR. The profile shows under 35,000 clones, 75% to 90% of them singletons. This sequence was found in a man between 60 and 75 years old with acute or convalescent COVID-19. The sequenced material came from peripheral blood. The gene calls are TRBV5-1 and TRBJ2-1; D is perhaps TRBD1 (6 bases). DNA for the CDR3: TGCGCCAGCAGCCCGGGACAAAATTACAATGAGCAGTTCTTC. Translation gives CASSPGQNYNEQFF.